This T cell receptor beta chain was identified in a study of CD8+ T cells in alopecia areata (dated by TCRdb to 2017 to 2018). Context from the whole study: High-throughput TCRbeta sequencing was used to examine T cell clonal expansion in alopecia areata in both the C3H/HeJ mouse model and human patients. On the human side, TCRbeta sequencing was run on scalp tissue and on sorted CD4+ and CD8+ peripheral blood T cells from healthy controls and from alopecia areata patients with either patchy or totalis/universalis disease. Scalp clonality was compared among normal scalp (n=4), patchy alopecia areata scalp (n=8), and alopecia totalis/universalis scalp (n=8). RNA came from the PAXgene miRNA kit for fixed scalp, the miRNeasy kit for PBMCs, and the RNeasy kit for mouse skin. TCRbeta CDR3 regions were amplified by immunoSEQ multiplex PCR with 35 Vbeta forward and 13 Jbeta reverse primers. Broad study findings and their caveats: TCR sequences shared between patients were less clear than in mice, possibly partly because of HLA diversity in the patient population. Lesional scalp, especially in alopecia totalis/universalis, showed higher clonality and more expanded CD8+ clones than normal scalp, suggesting antigenic drive. Scalp TCR repertoire analysis is complicated because resident alphabeta T cells in normal human skin are also sequenced, whereas mouse skin is dominated by gammadelta T cells.

From alopecia areata patients, peripheral blood was collected along with lesional scalp punch biopsies. After PBMCs were isolated by density centrifugation and stained for CD3, CD4 and CD8, a FACSAria was used to sort CD4+ and CD8+ T cells. As part of a multicenter biomarker study, untreated alopecia areata patients were recruited. For a few biomarker-study patients, blood CD8+ T cells were further sorted into NKG2D-low and NKG2D-high fractions. Turning to this clone: Its target antigen remains unknown. No base quality values were provided; no much bigger clone lies one nucleotide off.

Based on the germline V gene, the CDR1 and CDR2 sequences are MDHEN and SYDVKM. The CDR3 runs 14 residues from the cysteine to the phenylalanine. The entry retains the CDR3 DNA only, 42 bases that are in frame from base 1. Cut back by 7 bases and 1 base, the V and J ends lie 11 bases apart. Library preparation used the immunoSEQ multiplex PCR assay. To provide template for TCR sequencing, every sample had RNA extracted and reverse transcribed into cDNA. SuperScript III was used for first-strand cDNA synthesis, primed with a 2:1 mix of oligo-dT and random hexamers. A synthetic immune receptor repertoire was used to gauge amplification bias, and whatever bias remained was removed computationally. Per the source publication's procedure: Raw reads were preprocessed to remove errors, and CDR3 was defined by IMGT conventions from the conserved cysteine to phenylalanine. Clonality was computed as 1 minus the Shannon entropy, with the entropy normalized by log2 of the number of productive unique TCRs. Whether scalp clones were CD4 or CD8 was inferred by matching scalp TCRbeta sequences against CD4 and CD8 repertoires sorted from blood. TCRdb holds this immuneACCESS table with in-frame rearrangements only. Some clones are missing; in checked studies, unresolved V genes explain under half, and the rest has no known cause. That table furnishes V, J and clone size, whereas the DNA furnished D and trimming. Counted in this sample were approximately 98,000 clones; approximately 50% of them appeared once. The top ten hold around 23% of the sample.

The chain is assembled from TRBV28 and TRBJ2-1; the best D guess is TRBD2, with 6 bases matching. This clonotype originated in a human donor with alopecia areata. The sequenced sample consisted of NKG2D-low CD8+ T cells sorted from blood. According to the study, the label for this sample's cell subset or site signals: sorted CD8+ NKG2D-low blood T cells. Read as DNA, the sequence is TGTGCCAGCACCAGGAGGGCGTCCTACAATGAGCAGTTCTTC. This yields the protein CASTRRASYNEQFF.